Described below is a single T cell receptor (beta chain) sequence and its context. Its specificity is not known. TCR beta CDR3 regions were amplified from RNA transcripts. A first-round RT-PCR of the TCR CDR3 used the HTBI primer set. TCRdb fed the multiplex PCR reads into MiXCR, producing one record per CDR3 protein. The data show fewer than 300,000 distinct CDR3 sequences, with about 16% seen just once and under 35% held by the top ten. The study enrolled patients aged 18 to 65 with newly diagnosed hyperthyroidism of under 2 months' duration. This specimen comes from a study of T cells in Graves' hyperthyroidism and ophthalmopathy. Study-wide findings and caveats: Most clonotypes expanded in thyroid above 0.001 were likewise present in blood.

The sequence came from a woman in her fifties or sixties with Graves' hyperthyroidism that later progressed to Graves' ophthalmopathy. The sequencing sample was made of blood.

CDR3 nucleotide sequence: TGCGCCAGCAGCTGGCAAGGGACGGTGGGGGGCCAAGAGACCCAGTACTTC. It yields the protein CASSWQGTVGGQETQYF. The genes are TRBV5-1 and TRBJ2-5, with TRBD2 as a possible D gene (6 bases). Germline lookup yields CDR1 SGHRS and CDR2 YFSETQ. Trimming removed 3 bases from V and 1 base from J, with 19 bases in between. This CDR3 contains 17 residues.